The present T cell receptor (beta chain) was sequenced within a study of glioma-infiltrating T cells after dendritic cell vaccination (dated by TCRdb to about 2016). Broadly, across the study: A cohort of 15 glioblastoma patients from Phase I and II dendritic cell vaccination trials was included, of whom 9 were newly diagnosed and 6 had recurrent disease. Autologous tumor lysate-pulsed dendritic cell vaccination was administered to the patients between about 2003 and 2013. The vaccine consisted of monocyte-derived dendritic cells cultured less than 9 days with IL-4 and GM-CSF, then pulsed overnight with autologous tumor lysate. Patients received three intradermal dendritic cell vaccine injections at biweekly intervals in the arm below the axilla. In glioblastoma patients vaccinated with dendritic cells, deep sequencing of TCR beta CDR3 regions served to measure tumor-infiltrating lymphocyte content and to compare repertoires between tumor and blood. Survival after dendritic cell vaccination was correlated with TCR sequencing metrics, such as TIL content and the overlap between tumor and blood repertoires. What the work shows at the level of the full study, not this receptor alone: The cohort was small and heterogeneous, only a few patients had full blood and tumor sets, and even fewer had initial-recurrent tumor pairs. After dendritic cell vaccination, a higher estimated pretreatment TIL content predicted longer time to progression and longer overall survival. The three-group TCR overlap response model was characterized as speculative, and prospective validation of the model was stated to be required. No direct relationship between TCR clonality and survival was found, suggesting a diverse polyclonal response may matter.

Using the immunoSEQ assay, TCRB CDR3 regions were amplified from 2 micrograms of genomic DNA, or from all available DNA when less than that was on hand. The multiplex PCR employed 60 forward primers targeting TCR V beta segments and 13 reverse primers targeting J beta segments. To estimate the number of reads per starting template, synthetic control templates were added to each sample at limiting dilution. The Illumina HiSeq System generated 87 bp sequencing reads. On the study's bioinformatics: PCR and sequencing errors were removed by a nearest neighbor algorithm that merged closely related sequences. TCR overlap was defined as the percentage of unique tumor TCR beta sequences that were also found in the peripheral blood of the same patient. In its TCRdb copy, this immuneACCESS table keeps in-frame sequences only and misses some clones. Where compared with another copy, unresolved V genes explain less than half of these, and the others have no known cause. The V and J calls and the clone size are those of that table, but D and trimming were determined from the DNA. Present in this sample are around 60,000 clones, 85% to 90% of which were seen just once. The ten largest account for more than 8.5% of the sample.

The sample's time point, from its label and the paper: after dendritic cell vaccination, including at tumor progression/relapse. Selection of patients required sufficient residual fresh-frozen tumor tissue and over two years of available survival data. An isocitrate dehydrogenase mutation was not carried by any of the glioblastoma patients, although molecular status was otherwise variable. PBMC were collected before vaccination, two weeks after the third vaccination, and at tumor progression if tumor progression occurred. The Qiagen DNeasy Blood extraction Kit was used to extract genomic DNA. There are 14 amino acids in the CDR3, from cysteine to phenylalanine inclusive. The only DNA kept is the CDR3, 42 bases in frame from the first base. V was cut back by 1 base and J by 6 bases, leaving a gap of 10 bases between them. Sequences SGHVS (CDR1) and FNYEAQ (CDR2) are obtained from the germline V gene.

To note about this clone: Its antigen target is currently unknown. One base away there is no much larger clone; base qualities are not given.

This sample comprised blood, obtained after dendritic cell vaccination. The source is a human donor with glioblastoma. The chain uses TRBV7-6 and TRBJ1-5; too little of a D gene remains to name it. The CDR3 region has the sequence CASSLVGGVQPQHF. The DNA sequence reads TGTGCCAGCAGCTTAGTAGGCGGGGTTCAGCCCCAGCATTTT. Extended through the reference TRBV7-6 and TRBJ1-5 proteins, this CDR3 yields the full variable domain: GAGVSQSPRYKVTKRGQDVALRCDPISGHVSLYWYRQALGQGPEFLTYFNYEAQQDKSGLPNDRFSAERPEGSISTLTIQRTEQRDSAMYRCASSLVGGVQPQHFGDGTRLSIL.